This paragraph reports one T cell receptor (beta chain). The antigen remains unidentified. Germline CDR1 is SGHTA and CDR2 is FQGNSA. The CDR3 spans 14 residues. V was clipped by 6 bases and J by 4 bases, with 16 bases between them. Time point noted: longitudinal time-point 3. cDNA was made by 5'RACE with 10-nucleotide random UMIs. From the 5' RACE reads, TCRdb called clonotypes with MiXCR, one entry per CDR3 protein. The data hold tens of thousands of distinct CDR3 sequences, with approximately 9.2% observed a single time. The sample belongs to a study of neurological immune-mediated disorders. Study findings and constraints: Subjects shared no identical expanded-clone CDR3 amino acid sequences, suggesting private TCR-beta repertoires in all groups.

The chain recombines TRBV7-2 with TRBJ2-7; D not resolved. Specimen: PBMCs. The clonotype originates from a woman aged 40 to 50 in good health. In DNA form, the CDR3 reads TGTGCCAGCAGTCATAGGATGGGTGGGTACGAGCAGTACTTC. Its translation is CASSHRMGGYEQYF.